This T cell receptor beta chain was sequenced for a study of graft-versus-host responses after intestinal transplantation. Study overall: Multivisceral, liver-intestinal, or isolated intestinal grafts were transplanted into recipients. Notes on the study in general: GvH clone levels peaked in circulation, and this peak was associated with early post-transplant HvG declines.

The graft tissue was processed, and this released both intraepithelial and lamina propria lymphocytes. The CDR3 is made up of 17 amino acids. With 7 bases removed from V and 0 bases from J, the gap between germline ends came to 16 bases. Germline V gene sequence: CDR1 SNHLY, CDR2 FYNNEI. Generated by immunoSEQ multiplex PCR, the TCRdb table keeps only in-frame clones and is missing some. The sample records tens of thousands of clones, around 87% being singletons. Comments on this clone: The antigen is undetermined.

This clonotype originated in a human patient who received an intestinal transplant, so some T cells may come from the graft donor. The starting material was ileum tissue, obtained around 190 days after intestinal transplant. This chain uses TRBV2 with TRBJ2-6; D call uncertain. The CDR3 coding sequence is TGTGCCAGCATCGGACGTGAAAAATTCTCTGGGGCCAACGTCCTGACTTTC. Encoded protein: CASIGREKFSGANVLTF.